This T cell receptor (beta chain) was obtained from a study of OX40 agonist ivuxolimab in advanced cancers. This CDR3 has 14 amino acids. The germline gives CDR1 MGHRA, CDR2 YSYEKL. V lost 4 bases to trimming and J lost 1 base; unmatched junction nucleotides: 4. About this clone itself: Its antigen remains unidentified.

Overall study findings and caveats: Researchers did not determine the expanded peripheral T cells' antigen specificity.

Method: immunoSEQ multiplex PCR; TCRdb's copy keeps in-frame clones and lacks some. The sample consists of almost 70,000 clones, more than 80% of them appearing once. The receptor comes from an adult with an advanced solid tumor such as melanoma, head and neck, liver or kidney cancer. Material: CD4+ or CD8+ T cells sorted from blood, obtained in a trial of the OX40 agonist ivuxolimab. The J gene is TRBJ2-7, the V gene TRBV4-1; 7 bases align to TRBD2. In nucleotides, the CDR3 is TGCGCCAGCAGCCGCGGGGGTCCATCCTACGAGCAGTACTTC. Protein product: CASSRGGPSYEQYF.